This entry lists 19 T cell receptor beta chains sequenced from one sample in a study of T cell responses to AZD1222 COVID-19 vaccine (TCRdb year 2021). The sample's time point, from its label and the paper: baseline before first vaccination. The library was generated by the immunoSEQ multiplex PCR assay. TCRdb stores this immuneACCESS table with in-frame sequences only. Part of the clones is absent; in the studies checked, under half of the shortfall reflects unresolved V genes, and no reason is known for the rest. The sample table lists 87,000 or so clones, less than 90% of them with a count of one. The top ten clonotypes cover less than 4% of the sample. The sample consisted of peripheral blood, taken on day 0 of AZD1222 vaccination. These receptors came from an adult in good health.

This clone was seen more than once but under ten times. V is TRBV20-1 and J is TRBJ1-2; D uncertain. The CDR3 spans 11 residues. Germline CDR1 is DFQATT and CDR2 is SNEGSKA (reference sequence). The V gene lost 3 bases and the J gene lost 4 bases, with 6 bases spanning the gap. The CDR3 sequence is CSASGSYGYTF. The CDR3 DNA follows: TGCAGTGCTAGCGGGAGCTATGGCTACACCTTC.

V and J are TRBV7-8 and TRBJ1-3; D uncertain. The CDR3 contains 15 residues. Per germline, CDR1 SGHVS and CDR2 FQNEAQ. V was clipped by 0 bases and J by 0 bases, with 6 bases between them. The CDR3 is CASSLAVLSGNTIYF. The CDR3 bases are TGTGCCAGCAGCTTAGCCGTGCTCTCTGGAAACACCATATATTTT.

V gene TRBV11-2 combines with J gene TRBJ1-1, with a weak D call TRBD1 (5 bases). Trimming stripped 5 bases from V and 3 bases from J, with 13 bases between. Germline V gene sequence: CDR1 SGHAT, CDR2 FQNNGV. The CDR3 sequence is 14 residues long. The CDR3 nucleotides are TGTGCCAGCAGCCACCGAAGGGGAGACACTGAAGCTTTCTTT. Amino acids: CASSHRRGDTEAFF.

The chain carries TRBV18 and TRBJ2-1, with 9 bases aligning to TRBD2. Germline loops: CDR1 KGHSH, CDR2 LQKENI. The CDR3 totals 15 residues. The V segment lost 3 bases and the J segment 9 bases; nucleotides outside the gene matches: 9. This CDR3 reads CASSPLAGLIGEQFF. DNA of the CDR3: TGTGCCAGCTCACCTCTAGCGGGGTTAATTGGTGAGCAGTTCTTC.

This chain links TRBV7-2 with TRBJ1-1, with no clear D. With 2 bases removed from V and 3 bases from J, the gap between germline ends came to 7 bases. The CDR3 sequence is 13 residues long. The germline V gene has CDR1 SGHTA and CDR2 FQGNSA. CDR3 in amino acids: CASSLYADTEAFF. The CDR3 coding sequence is TGTGCCAGCAGCTTATACGCGGACACTGAAGCTTTCTTT. Using reference TRBV7-2 and TRBJ1-1 for the parts outside the CDR3, the full variable domain is GAGVSQSPSNKVTEKGKDVELRCDPISGHTALYWYRQSLGQGLEFLIYFQGNSAPDKSGLPSDRFSAERTGGSVSTLTIQRTQQEDSAVYLCASSLYADTEAFFGQGTRLTVV.

This clone was counted once. The chain uses TRBV3-1 (or the pseudogene TRBV3-2) and TRBJ2-6, with D tentatively TRBD1 or TRBD2 (5 bases each). This CDR3 comprises 17 residues. Germline CDR1 and CDR2: LGHDT and YNNKEL (reference sequence). V shed 3 bases and J shed 2 bases, with 14 bases lying between them. The CDR3 protein is CASSQAVGEAGANVLTF. CDR3 DNA: TGTGCCAGCAGCCAGGCGGTGGGGGAAGCTGGGGCCAACGTCCTGACTTTC.

This clone was found once. The CDR3, as DNA: TGTGCCAGCAGCCCAGCGGGGGGGACCCAAGAGACCCAGTACTTC. Amino acids: CASSPAGGTQETQYF. The V call is TRBV6-4, the J call TRBJ2-5; 10 nucleotides line up with TRBD2. The trim removed 6 bases at V and 1 base at J, leaving 5 bases unmatched. The CDR3 extends over 15 amino acids. Germline lookup yields CDR1 MRHNA and CDR2 SNTAGT.

V usage is TRBV10-1 and J usage is TRBJ1-5; D is undetermined. Looked up from germline, CDR1 is WNHNN and CDR2 is SYGVQD (reference sequence). The V end was cut by 3 bases, the J end by 4 bases, with 7 bases between. The CDR3 length is 13 residues. CDR3 in DNA: TGCGCCAGCAGTGAAGGTGGGAATCAGCCCCAGCATTTT. Translated: CASSEGGNQPQHF.

This clone came up once. V and J are TRBV10-3 and TRBJ1-5, with 8 bases matching TRBD1. Per germline, CDR1 ENHRY and CDR2 SYGVKD. J lost 4 bases, V lost 3 bases, and 2 bases had no gene match. There are 14 residues in the CDR3. The CDR3 spells CAISDQGANQPQHF. CDR3 DNA sequence: TGTGCCATCAGTGACCAGGGGGCAAATCAGCCCCAGCATTTT.

The chain carries TRBV3-1 (or the pseudogene TRBV3-2) and TRBJ2-7; 13 positions match TRBD2. This CDR3 is built from 18 residues. With 1 base clipped from V and 1 base from J, the junction kept 7 bases outside the gene matches. Germline loops: CDR1 LGHDT, CDR2 YNNKEL (reference sequence). The CDR3: CASSQGTSGGVFSYEQYF. The CDR3 nucleotides are TGTGCCAGCAGCCAAGGGACTAGCGGGGGTGTTTTTTCCTACGAGCAGTACTTC.

About this clone itself: At the DNA level, this CDR3 is encoded by other sequences in the same sample as well. The J gene is TRBJ1-6, the V gene TRBV19; 7 bases map to TRBD1. Germline values: CDR1 LNHDA, CDR2 SQIVND (reference sequence). The CDR3 is made up of 14 amino acids. Trimming removed 3 bases from V and 10 bases from J; junction bases left unmatched: 6. CDR3 sequence reads: CASSIDRVNSPLHF. The CDR3 DNA sequence: TGTGCCAGTAGTATCGACAGGGTAAACTCACCCCTCCACTTT.

This chain uses TRBV6-2 or TRBV6-3 with TRBJ2-1, with a possible D match to TRBD2 (7 bases). The CDR3 has 13 residues. Germline V gene sequence: CDR1 MNHEY, CDR2 SVGEGT. V lost 6 bases and J lost 9, with 15 bases in between. The CDR3 is CASSREGGLEQFF. Written as DNA, the CDR3 is TGTGCCAGCAGCAGGGAGGGGGGTCTTGAGCAGTTCTTC.

This chain connects TRBV11-3 to TRBJ1-1; TRBD1 matches 7 bases. Germline CDR1 SGHNT, CDR2 YENEEA. J gave up 2 bases and V 11 bases, and 11 bases lay outside the gene matches. This CDR3 contains 14 residues. In DNA, the CDR3 is TGTGCCTCGAGAGCAGGGGGAAAAAACACTGAAGCTTTCTTT. It is translated as CASRAGGKNTEAFF.

The V call is TRBV4-3, the J call TRBJ1-2; a possible D gene is TRBD1 (5 bases). V was clipped by 0 bases and J by 8 bases, with 13 bases between them. CDR3 size: 14 residues. Germline CDR1 and CDR2: LGHNA and YSLEER. The CDR3 loop reads CASSQESQGGGYTF. The CDR3, as DNA: TGCGCCAGCAGCCAAGAGAGCCAGGGAGGAGGCTACACCTTC.

V is TRBV11-2 and J is TRBJ1-2; tentative D call: TRBD1 (5 bases). Trimming shortened V by 0 bases and J by 1 base, and 9 bases separated the two germline ends. Germline assignment: CDR1 SGHAT and CDR2 FQNNGV. The CDR3 consists of 15 residues. The CDR3: CASSLETGGNYGYTF. CDR3 in DNA: TGTGCCAGCAGCTTAGAAACCGGGGGTAACTATGGCTACACCTTC.

The genes are TRBV9 and TRBJ2-3, with TRBD2 identical over 12 bases. The CDR3 extends over 13 amino acids. Germline trimming cut 8 bases from V and 6 bases from J; bases unmatched to any gene: 4. The germline CDR1 and CDR2 sequences are SGDLS and YYNGEE. This chain's CDR3 is CASTGTSGDTQYF. CDR3 nucleotide sequence: TGTGCCAGTACGGGGACTAGCGGGGATACGCAGTATTTT.

This sequence joins TRBV11-2 and TRBJ2-7; D gene uncertain. Germline-derived CDR1 and CDR2 are SGHAT and FQNNGV. The CDR3 covers 13 residues. Trimming left V 5 bases short and J 3 bases short, with 11 bases between. DNA of the CDR3: TGTGCCAGCAGCCGAGGACCAAGCTACGAGCAGTACTTC. Amino acids: CASSRGPSYEQYF.

This chain links TRBV19 with TRBJ2-2; D is perhaps TRBD1 or TRBD2 (5 bases each). Per germline, CDR1 LNHDA and CDR2 SQIVND (reference sequence). V was shortened by 5 bases and J by 5 bases, with 18 bases between the two germline ends. This CDR3 is 16 amino acids long. This chain's CDR3 is CASSSGPQVGTGELFF. The CDR3 bases are TGTGCCAGTAGTTCGGGGCCTCAGGTGGGAACCGGGGAGCTGTTTTTT. Full variable domain (rest looked up from reference TRBV19 and TRBJ2-2): DGGITQSPKYLFRKEGQNVTLSCEQNLNHDAMYWYRQDPGQGLRLIYYSQIVNDFQKGDIAEGYSVSREKKESFPLTVTSAQKNPTAFYLCASSSGPQVGTGELFFGEGSRLTVL.

J is TRBJ2-5 and V is TRBV4-1, with D perhaps TRBD1 or TRBD2 (5 bases each). Germline CDR1 MGHRA, CDR2 YSYEKL. Trimming took off 0 bases at V and 1 base at J, with 12 bases between the two ends. The CDR3 runs to 16 residues. CDR3 amino acids: CASSQEGTGTQETQYF. CDR3 coding DNA: TGCGCCAGCAGCCAAGAGGGGACGGGGACCCAAGAGACCCAGTACTTC.